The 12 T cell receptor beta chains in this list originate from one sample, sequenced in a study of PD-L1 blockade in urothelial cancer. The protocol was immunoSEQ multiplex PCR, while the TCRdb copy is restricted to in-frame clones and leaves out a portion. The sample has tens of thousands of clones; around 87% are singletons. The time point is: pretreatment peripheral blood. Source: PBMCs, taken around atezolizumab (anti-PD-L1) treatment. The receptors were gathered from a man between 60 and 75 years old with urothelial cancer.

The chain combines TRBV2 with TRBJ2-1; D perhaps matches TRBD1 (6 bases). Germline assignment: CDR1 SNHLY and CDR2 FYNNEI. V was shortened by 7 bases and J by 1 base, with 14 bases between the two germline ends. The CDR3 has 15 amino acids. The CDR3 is CASKEFRGSYNEQFF. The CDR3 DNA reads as TGTGCCAGCAAGGAATTCAGGGGTTCCTACAATGAGCAGTTCTTC.

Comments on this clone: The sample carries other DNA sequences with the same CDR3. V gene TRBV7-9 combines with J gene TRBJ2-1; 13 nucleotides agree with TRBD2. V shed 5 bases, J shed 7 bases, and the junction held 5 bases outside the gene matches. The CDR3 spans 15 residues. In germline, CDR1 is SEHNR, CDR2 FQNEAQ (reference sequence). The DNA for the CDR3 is TGTGCCAGCAGCCCGAGACTAGCGGGAGGAAATGAGCAGTTCTTC. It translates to CASSPRLAGGNEQFF.

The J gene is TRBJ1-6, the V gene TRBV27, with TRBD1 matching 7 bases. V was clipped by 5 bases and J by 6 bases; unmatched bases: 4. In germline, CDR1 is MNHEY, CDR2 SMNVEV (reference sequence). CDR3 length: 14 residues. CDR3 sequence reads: CASSKGQLNSPLHF. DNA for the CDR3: TGTGCCAGCAGTAAGGGACAGCTTAATTCACCCCTCCACTTT.

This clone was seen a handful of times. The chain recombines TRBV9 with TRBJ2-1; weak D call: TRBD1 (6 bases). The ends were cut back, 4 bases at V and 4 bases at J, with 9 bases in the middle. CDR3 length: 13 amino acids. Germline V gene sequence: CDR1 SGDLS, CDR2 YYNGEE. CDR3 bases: TGTGCCAGCAGCCCAGGGGAGTACAATGAGCAGTTCTTC. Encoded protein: CASSPGEYNEQFF.

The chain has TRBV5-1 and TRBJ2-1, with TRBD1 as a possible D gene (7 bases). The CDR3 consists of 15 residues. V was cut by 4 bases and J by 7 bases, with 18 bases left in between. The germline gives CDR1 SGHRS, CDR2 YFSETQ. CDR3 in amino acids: CASSDMKTGRNEQFF. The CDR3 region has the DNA TGCGCCAGCAGCGATATGAAGACAGGGAGGAATGAGCAGTTCTTC. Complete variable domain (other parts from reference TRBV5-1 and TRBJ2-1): KAGVTQTPRYLIKTRGQQVTLSCSPISGHRSVSWYQQTPGQGLQFLFEYFSETQRNKGNFPGRFSGRQFSNSRSEMNVSTLELGDSALYLCASSDMKTGRNEQFFGPGTRLTVL.

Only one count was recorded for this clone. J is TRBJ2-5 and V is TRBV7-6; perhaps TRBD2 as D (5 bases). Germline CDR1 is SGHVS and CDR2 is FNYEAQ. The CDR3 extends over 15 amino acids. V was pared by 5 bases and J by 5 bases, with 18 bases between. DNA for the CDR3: TGTGCCAGCAGCCAGGCGGGCAGCGAAGGGGAGACCCAGTACTTC. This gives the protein CASSQAGSEGETQYF.

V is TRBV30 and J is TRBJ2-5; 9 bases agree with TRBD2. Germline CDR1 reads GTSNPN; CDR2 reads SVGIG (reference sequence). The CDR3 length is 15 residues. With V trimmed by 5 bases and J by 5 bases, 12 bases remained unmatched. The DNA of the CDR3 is TGTGCCTGGGCCGCCTCGGCGGGAGGGGGGGAGACCCAGTACTTC. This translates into CAWAASAGGGETQYF. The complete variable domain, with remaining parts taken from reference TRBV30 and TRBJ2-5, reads SQTIHQWPATLVQPVGSPLSLECTVEGTSNPNLYWYRQAAGRGLQLLFYSVGIGQISSEVPQNLSASRPQDRQFILSSKKLLLSDSGFYLCAWAASAGGGETQYFGPGTRLLVL.

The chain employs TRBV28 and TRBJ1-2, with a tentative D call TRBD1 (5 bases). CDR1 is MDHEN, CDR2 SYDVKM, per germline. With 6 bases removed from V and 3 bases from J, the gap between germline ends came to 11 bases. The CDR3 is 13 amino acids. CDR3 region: CASSRDSHYGYTF. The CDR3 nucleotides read TGTGCCAGCAGCCGCGACAGTCACTATGGCTACACCTTC.

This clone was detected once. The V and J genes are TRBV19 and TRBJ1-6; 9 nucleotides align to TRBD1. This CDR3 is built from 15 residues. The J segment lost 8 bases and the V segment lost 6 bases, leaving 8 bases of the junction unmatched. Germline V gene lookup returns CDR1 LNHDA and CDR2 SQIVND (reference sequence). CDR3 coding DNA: TGTGCCAGTAGGACCGGGACAGGGTTATATTCACCCCTCCACTTT. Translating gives CASRTGTGLYSPLHF.

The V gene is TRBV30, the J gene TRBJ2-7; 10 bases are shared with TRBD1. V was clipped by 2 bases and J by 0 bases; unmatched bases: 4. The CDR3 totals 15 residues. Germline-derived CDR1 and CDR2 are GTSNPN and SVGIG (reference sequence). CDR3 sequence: CAWSSGQGVSYEQYF. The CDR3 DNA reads TGTGCCTGGAGTTCAGGACAGGGGGTCTCCTACGAGCAGTACTTC.

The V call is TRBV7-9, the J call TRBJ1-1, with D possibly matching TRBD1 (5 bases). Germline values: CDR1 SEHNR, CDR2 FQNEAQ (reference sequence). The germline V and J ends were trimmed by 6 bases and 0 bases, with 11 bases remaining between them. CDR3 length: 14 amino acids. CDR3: CASRSDRLNTEAFF. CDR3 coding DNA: TGTGCCAGCAGATCAGACAGATTGAACACTGAAGCTTTCTTT.

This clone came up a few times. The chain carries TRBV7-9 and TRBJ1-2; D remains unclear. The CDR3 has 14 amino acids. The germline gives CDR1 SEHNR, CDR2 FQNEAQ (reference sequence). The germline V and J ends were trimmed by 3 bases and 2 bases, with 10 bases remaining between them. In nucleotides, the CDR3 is TGTGCCAGCAGCTTCCCGTACGGGAACTATGGCTACACCTTC. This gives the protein CASSFPYGNYGYTF.